This TCR beta chain was sequenced in a study of shared clonotypes between healthy human individuals. Only CD45RO-negative cells positively selected for CCR7 counted as naive CD8 cells, so terminally differentiated effector memory CD45RA+ cells were excluded. Produced via immunoSEQ multiplex PCR; TCRdb's table is partial and in-frame only. The sample holds under 2,000,000 clones, about 95% seen once. V lost 4 bases, J lost 3 bases, and 10 bases lay in between. The CDR3 length is 13 residues. Germline values: CDR1 LNHDA, CDR2 SQIVND (reference sequence). This chain joins TRBV19 and TRBJ2-7; D is undetermined. The sample consisted of naive CD8+ T cells sorted from blood. The receptor's source is a man aged 18 to 29 in good health. CDR3: CASSTPGYYEQYF. As DNA, the CDR3 is TGTGCCAGTAGTACCCCAGGCTACTACGAGCAGTACTTC.